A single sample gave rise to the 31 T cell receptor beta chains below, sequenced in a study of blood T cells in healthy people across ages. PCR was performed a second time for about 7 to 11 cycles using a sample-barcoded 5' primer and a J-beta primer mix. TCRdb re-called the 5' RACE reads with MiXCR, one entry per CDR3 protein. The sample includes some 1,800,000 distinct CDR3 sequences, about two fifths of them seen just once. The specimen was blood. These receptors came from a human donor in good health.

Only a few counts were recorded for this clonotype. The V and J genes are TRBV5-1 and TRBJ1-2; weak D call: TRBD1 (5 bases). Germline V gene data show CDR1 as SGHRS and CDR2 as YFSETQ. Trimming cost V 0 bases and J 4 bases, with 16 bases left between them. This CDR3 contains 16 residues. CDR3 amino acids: CASSLGGSAEAYGYTF. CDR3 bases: TGCGCCAGCAGCTTGGGGGGGTCGGCGGAGGCCTATGGCTACACCTTC.

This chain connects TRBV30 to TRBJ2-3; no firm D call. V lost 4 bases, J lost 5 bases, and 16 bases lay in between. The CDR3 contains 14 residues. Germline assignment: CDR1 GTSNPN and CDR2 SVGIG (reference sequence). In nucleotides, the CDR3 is TGTGCCTGGAAAATGTCCGGATTAAAAGATACGCAGTATTTT. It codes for CAWKMSGLKDTQYF.

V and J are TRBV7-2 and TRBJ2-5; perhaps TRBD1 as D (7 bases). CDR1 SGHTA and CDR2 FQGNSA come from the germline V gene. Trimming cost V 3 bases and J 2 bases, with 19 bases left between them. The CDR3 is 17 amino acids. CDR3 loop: CASSLGQGGQSQETQYF. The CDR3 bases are TGTGCCAGCAGCTTGGGTCAGGGGGGCCAGTCTCAAGAGACCCAGTACTTC.

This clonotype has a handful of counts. DNA for the CDR3: TGTGCCAGCAGTCTCCCGACAGGGCAGTATCAGCCCCAGCATTTT. This translates into CASSLPTGQYQPQHF. The chain carries TRBV6-2 or TRBV6-3 and TRBJ1-5, with 7 bases identical to TRBD1. The germline V gene encodes CDR1 MNHEY and CDR2 SVGEGT. J gave up 5 bases and V 5 bases, and 9 bases lay outside the gene matches. The CDR3 spans 15 residues.

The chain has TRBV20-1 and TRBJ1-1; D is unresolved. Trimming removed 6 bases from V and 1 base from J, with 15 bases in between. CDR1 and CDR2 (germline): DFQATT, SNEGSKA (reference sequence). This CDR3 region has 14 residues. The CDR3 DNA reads TGCAGTGCCCGAGGCCCGGTTTCGAACACTGAAGCTTTCTTT. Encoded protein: CSARGPVSNTEAFF.

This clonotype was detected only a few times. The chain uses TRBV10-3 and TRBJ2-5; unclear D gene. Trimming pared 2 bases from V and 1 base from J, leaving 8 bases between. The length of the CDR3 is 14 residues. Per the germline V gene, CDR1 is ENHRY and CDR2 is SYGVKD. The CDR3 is CAISEAQPQETQYF. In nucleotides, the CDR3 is TGTGCCATCAGTGAGGCACAGCCCCAAGAGACCCAGTACTTC.

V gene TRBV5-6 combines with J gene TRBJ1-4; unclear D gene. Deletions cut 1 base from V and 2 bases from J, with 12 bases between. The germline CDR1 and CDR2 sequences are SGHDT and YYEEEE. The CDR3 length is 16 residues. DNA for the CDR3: TGTGCCAGCAGCTTGCTTTCCGTCGGTACTAATGAAAAACTGTTTTTT. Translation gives CASSLLSVGTNEKLFF.

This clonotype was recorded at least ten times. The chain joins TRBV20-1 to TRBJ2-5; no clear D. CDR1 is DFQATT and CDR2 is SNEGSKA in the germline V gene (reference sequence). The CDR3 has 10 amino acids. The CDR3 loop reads CSASQETQYF. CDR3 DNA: TGCAGCGCCAGTCAAGAGACCCAGTACTTC.

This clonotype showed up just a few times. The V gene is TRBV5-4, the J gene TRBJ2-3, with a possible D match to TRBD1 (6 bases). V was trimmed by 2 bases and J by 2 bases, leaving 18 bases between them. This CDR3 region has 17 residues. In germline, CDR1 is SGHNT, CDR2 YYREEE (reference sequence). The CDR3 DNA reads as TGTGCCAGCAGCTTCTATTCAGGGGCTATAGACACAGATACGCAGTATTTT. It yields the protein CASSFYSGAIDTDTQYF.

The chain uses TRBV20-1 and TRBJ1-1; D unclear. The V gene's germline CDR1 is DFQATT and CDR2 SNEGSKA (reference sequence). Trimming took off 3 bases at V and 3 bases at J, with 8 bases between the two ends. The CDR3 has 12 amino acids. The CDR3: CSASLMDTEAFF. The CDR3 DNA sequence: TGCAGTGCTAGTCTGATGGACACTGAAGCTTTCTTT.

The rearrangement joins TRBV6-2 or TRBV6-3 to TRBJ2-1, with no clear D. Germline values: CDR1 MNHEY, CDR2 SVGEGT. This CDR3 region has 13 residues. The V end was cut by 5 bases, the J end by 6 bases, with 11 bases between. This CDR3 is CASSTARSNEQFF. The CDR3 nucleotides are TGTGCCAGCAGTACGGCCCGGTCCAATGAGCAGTTCTTC.

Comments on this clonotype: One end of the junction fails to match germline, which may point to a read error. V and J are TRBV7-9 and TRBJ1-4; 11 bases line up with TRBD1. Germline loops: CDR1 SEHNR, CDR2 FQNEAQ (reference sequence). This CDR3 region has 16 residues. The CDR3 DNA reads TGTGCCAGCAGCGGACAGGGGGCTGGAACTAATGAAGAACTGTTTTTT. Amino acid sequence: CASSGQGAGTNEELFF.

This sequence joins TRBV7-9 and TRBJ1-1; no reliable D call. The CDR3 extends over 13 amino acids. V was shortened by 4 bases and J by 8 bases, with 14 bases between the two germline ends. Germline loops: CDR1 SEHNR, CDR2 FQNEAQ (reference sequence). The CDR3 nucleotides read TGTGCCAGCAGCTCGGGTGGCGGGAGAGAAGCTTTCTTT. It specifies CASSSGGGREAFF.

CDR3 coding DNA: TGTGCCAGCAGTTACGACCTCACGGAGGGGGAAGAGCAGTACTTC. It specifies CASSYDLTEGEEQYF. This chain joins TRBV6-5 and TRBJ2-4, with D perhaps being TRBD1 or TRBD2 (6 bases each). This CDR3 comprises 15 residues. From germline, CDR1 is MNHEY and CDR2 SVGAGI. V was shortened by 2 bases and J by 13 bases, with 21 bases between the two germline ends.

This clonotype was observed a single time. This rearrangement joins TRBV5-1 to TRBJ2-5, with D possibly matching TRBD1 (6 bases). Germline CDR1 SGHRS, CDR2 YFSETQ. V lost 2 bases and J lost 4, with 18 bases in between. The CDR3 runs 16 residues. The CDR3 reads CASSLSLTGRRETQYF. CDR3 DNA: TGCGCCAGCAGCTTAAGTCTAACAGGGAGAAGAGAGACCCAGTACTTC.

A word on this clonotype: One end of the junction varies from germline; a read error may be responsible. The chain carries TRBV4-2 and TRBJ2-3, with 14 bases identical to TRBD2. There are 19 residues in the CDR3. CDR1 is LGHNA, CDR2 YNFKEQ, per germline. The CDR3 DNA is TGTGCCAGCACCCCGGGACTAGCGGGGGACGCCCCTAGCACGGATACGCAGTATTTT. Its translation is CASTPGLAGDAPSTDTQYF.

The CDR3, as DNA: TGTGCCAGCAGCTTAGACAGGGTTGTGAGCGAGCAGTACTTC. It specifies CASSLDRVVSEQYF. The chain employs TRBV7-2 and TRBJ2-7; D perhaps matches TRBD1 (6 bases). This CDR3 region has 14 residues. From germline, CDR1 is SGHTA and CDR2 FQGNSA. The ends were cut back, 1 base at V and 6 bases at J, with 13 bases in the middle.

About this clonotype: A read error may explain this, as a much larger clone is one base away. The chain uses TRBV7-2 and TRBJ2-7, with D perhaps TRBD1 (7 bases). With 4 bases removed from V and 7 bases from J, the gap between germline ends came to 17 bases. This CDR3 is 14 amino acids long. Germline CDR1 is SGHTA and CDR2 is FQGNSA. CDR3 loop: CASSSQGRIGEQYF. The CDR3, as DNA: TGTGCCAGCAGCTCACAGGGGAGGATTGGGGAGCAGTACTTC.

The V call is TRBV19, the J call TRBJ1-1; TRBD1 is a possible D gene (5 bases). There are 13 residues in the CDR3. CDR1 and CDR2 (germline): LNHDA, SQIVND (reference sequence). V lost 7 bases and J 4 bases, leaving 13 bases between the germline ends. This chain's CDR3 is CASNLRGGTEAFF. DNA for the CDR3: TGTGCCAGTAATCTGAGGGGCGGCACTGAAGCTTTCTTT. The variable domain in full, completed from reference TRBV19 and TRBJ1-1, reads DGGITQSPKYLFRKEGQNVTLSCEQNLNHDAMYWYRQDPGQGLRLIYYSQIVNDFQKGDIAEGYSVSREKKESFPLTVTSAQKNPTAFYLCASNLRGGTEAFFGQGTRLTVV.

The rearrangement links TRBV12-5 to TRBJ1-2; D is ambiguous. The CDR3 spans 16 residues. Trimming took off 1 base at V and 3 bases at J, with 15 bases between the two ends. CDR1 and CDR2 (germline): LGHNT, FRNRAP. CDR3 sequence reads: CASGLDVDSIYYGYTF. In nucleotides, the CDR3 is TGTGCTAGTGGTTTGGACGTTGACTCCATCTACTATGGCTACACCTTC.

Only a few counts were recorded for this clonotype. The CDR3 DNA follows: TGCGCCAGCAGCTTCTTTTATTCGGAGACCCAGTACTTC. Amino acid sequence: CASSFFYSETQYF. The V and J genes are TRBV5-1 and TRBJ2-5; no clear D. CDR1 SGHRS and CDR2 YFSETQ come from the germline V gene. The germline V and J ends were trimmed by 2 bases and 5 bases, with 10 bases remaining between them. This CDR3 region has 13 residues.

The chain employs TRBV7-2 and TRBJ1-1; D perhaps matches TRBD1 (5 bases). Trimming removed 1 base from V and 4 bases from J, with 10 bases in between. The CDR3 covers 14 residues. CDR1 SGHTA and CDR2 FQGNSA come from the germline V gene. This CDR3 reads CASSLDRSVTEAFF. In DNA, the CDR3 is TGTGCCAGCAGCTTAGACAGGTCGGTCACTGAAGCTTTCTTT.

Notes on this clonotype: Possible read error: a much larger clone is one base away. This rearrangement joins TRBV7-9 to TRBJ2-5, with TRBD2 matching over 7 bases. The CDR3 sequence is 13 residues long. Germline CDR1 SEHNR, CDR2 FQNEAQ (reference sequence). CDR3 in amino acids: CAGSWTSQETQYF. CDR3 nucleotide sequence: TGTGCCGGCAGCTGGACTAGCCAAGAGACCCAGTACTTC.

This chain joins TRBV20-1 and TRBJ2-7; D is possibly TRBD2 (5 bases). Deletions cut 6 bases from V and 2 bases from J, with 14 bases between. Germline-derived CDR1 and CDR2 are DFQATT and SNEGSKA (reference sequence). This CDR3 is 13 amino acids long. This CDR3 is CSAASGEPYEQYF. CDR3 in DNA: TGCAGTGCAGCGAGCGGCGAACCCTACGAGCAGTACTTC.

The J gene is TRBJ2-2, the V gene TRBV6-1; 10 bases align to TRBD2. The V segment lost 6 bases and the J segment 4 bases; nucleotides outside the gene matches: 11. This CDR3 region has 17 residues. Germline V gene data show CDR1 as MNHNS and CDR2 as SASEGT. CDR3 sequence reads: CASSQLLAGWGTGELFF. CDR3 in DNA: TGTGCCAGCAGCCAATTACTAGCGGGGTGGGGCACCGGGGAGCTGTTTTTT.

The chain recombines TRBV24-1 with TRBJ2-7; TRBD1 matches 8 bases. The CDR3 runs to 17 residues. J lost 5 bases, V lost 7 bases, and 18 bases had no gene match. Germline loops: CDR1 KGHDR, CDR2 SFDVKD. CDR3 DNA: TGTGCCACCAGCCATGGACAGGGCCCCTTATTGGATCACGAGCAGTACTTC. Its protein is CATSHGQGPLLDHEQYF.

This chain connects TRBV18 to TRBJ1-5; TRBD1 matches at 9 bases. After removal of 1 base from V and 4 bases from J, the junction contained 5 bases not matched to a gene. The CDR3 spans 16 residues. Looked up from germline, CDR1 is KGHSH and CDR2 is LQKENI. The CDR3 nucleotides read TGTGCCAGCTCACCACTCCGGGACAGGGTAAATCAGCCCCAGCATTTT. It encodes CASSPLRDRVNQPQHF.

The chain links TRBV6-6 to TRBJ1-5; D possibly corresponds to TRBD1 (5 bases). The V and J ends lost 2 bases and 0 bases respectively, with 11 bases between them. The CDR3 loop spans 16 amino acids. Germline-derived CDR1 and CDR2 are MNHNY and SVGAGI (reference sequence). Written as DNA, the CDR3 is TGTGCCAGCAGTTACACAGGACAATATAGCAATCAGCCCCAGCATTTT. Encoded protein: CASSYTGQYSNQPQHF.

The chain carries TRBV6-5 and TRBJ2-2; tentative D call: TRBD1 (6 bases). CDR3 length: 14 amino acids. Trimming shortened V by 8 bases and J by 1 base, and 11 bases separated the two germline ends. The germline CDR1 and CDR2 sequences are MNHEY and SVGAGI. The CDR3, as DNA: TGTGCCAGCTCTGACAGGTGGAACACCGGGGAGCTGTTTTTT. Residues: CASSDRWNTGELFF.

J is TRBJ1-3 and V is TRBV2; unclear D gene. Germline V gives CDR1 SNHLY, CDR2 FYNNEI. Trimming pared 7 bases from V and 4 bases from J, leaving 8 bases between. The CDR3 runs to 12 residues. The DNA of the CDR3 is TGTGCCAGCAAGGGCTCAGGAAACACCATATATTTT. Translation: CASKGSGNTIYF.

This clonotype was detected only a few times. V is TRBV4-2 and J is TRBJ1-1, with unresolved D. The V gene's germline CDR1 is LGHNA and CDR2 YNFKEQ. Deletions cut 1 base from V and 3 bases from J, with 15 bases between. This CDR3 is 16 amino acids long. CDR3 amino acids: CASSQVSFGDDTEAFF. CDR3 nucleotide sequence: TGTGCCAGCAGCCAAGTTTCGTTTGGGGATGACACTGAAGCTTTCTTT.